Shown below are 6 T cell receptor beta chains from a single sample sequenced in a study of CD8 T cells in ankylosing spondylitis. For these TCRs, the target antigens are not known. A single record per CDR3 protein comes from TCRdb applying MiXCR to the 5' RACE reads. The table lists approximately 540,000 distinct CDR3 sequences, about 13% of them singletons, with almost 7% in the top ten. Whole-study results and caveats: Ankylosing spondylitis blood seemed to carry a telltale TCR beta motif made of under 10 highly homologous variants.

Material for sequencing was blood, either unsorted or a sorted T cell fraction (not recorded which). The receptors shown here come from a male donor with ankylosing spondylitis.

This clonotype was observed a few times. V usage is TRBV20-1 and J usage is TRBJ1-4; D remains ambiguous. V dropped 3 bases and J dropped 7 bases, with 9 bases sitting between them. Germline values: CDR1 DFQATT, CDR2 SNEGSKA (reference sequence). The CDR3 spans 12 residues. CDR3: CSASPRGEKLFF. CDR3 DNA sequence: TGCAGTGCTAGTCCCCGGGGTGAAAAACTGTTTTTT.

V usage is TRBV20-1 and J usage is TRBJ1-6; TRBD1 aligns across 7 bases. Trimming took 2 bases from V and 7 from J; bases not matched to a gene: 8. This CDR3 spans 15 amino acids. The germline CDR1 and CDR2 sequences are DFQATT and SNEGSKA (reference sequence). The CDR3 loop is CSARSSTGRNSPLHF. For the CDR3, the DNA is TGCAGTGCTAGATCCTCGACAGGGAGGAATTCACCCCTCCACTTT.

The chain links TRBV3-1 to TRBJ2-1; D possibly corresponds to TRBD2 (6 bases). The CDR3 has 17 residues. V was shortened by 3 bases and J by 2 bases, with 17 bases between the two germline ends. Germline V gives CDR1 LGHDT, CDR2 YNNKEL (reference sequence). CDR3 coding DNA: TGTGCCAGCAGCCACGGAGGAGGGGCGCCGGCCTACAATGAGCAGTTCTTC. This sequence encodes CASSHGGGAPAYNEQFF.

The chain combines TRBV20-1 with TRBJ2-1; 12 bases align to TRBD2. The CDR3 loop spans 16 amino acids. V dropped 2 bases and J dropped 9; count of bases not matched to a gene: 11. Germline CDR1 DFQATT, CDR2 SNEGSKA (reference sequence). The CDR3 sequence is CSARSPRTSGIFEQFF. CDR3 nucleotides: TGCAGTGCTAGATCTCCCAGGACTAGCGGGATCTTTGAGCAGTTCTTC.

The chain links TRBV12-3 or TRBV12-4 to TRBJ1-5; D gene unclear. This CDR3 is 15 amino acids long. V was cut by 1 base and J by 1 base, with 8 bases left in between. The CDR3 DNA follows: TGTGCCAGCAGTTTAGACAGTCAAAGCAATCAGCCCCAGCATTTT. The encoded protein is CASSLDSQSNQPQHF.

The table lists this clonotype with a few counts. The rearrangement links TRBV20-1 to TRBJ1-2; D perhaps matches TRBD1 (5 bases). Trimming pared 0 bases from V and 4 bases from J, leaving 18 bases between. CDR1 is DFQATT and CDR2 is SNEGSKA in the germline V gene (reference sequence). The CDR3 consists of 16 residues. CDR3 bases: TGCAGTGCTAGAGATCGGGCCAGGGCACTCAGCTATGGCTACACCTTC. Translating gives CSARDRARALSYGYTF.